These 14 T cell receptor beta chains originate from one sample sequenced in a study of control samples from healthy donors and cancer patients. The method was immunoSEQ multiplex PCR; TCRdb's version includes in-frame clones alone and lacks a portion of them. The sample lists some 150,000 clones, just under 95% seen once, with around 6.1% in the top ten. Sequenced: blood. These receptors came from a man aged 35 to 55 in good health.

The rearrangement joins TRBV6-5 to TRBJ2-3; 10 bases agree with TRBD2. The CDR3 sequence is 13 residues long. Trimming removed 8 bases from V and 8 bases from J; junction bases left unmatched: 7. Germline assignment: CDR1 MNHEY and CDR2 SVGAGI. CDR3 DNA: TGTGCCAGCGGTTCTAGCGGGGGTACTACGCAGTATTTT. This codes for CASGSSGGTTQYF.

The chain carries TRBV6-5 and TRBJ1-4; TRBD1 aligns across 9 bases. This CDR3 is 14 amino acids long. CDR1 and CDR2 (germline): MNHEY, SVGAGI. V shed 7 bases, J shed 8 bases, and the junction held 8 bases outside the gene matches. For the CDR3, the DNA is TGTGCCAGCATCAACAGGGGGCTGGGGGAAAAACTGTTTTTT. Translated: CASINRGLGEKLFF.

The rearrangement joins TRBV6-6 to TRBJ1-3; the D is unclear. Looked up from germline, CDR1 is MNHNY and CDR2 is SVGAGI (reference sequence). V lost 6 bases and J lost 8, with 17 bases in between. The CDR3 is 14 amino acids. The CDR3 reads CASSYDPATDTIYF. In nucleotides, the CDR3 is TGTGCCAGCAGCTATGACCCTGCGACGGACACCATATATTTT.

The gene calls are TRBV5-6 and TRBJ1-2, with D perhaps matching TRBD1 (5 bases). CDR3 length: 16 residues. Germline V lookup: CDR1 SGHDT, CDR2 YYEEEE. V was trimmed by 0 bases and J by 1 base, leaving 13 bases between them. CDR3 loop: CASSLGGRLGNYGYTF. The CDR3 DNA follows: TGTGCCAGCAGCTTGGGGGGCAGGCTGGGTAACTATGGCTACACCTTC. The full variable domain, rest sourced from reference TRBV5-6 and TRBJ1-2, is DAGVTQSPTHLIKTRGQQVTLRCSPKSGHDTVSWYQQALGQGPQFIFQYYEEEERQRGNFPDRFSGHQFPNYSSELNVNALLLGDSALYLCASSLGGRLGNYGYTFGSGTRLTVV.

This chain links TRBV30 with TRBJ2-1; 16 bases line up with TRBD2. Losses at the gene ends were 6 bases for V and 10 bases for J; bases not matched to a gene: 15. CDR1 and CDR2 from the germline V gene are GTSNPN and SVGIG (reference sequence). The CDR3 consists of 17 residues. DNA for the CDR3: TGTGCCTGCATAAAGGAGGGACTAGCGGGGGGGACCGGGGAGCAGTTCTTC. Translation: CACIKEGLAGGTGEQFF. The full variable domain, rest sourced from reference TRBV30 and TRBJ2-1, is SQTIHQWPATLVQPVGSPLSLECTVEGTSNPNLYWYRQAAGRGLQLLFYSVGIGQISSEVPQNLSASRPQDRQFILSSKKLLLSDSGFYLCACIKEGLAGGTGEQFFGPGTRLTVL.

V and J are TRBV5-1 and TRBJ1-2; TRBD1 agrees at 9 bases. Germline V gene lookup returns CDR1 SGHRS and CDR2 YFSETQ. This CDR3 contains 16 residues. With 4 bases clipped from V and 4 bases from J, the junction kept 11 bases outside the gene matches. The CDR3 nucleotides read TGCGCCAGCAGCGGAACATGGACAGGGGCGACCTATGGCTACACCTTC. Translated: CASSGTWTGATYGYTF.

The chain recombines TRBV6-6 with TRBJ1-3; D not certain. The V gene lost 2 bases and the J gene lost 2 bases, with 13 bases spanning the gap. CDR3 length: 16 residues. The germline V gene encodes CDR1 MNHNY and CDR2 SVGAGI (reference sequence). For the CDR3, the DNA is TGTGCCAGCAGTTACGACGCGGGCAGGCCTGGAAACACCATATATTTT. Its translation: CASSYDAGRPGNTIYF.

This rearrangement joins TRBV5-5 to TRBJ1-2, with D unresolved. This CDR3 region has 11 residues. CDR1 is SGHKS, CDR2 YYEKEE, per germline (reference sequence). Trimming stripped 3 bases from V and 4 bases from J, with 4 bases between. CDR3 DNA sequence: TGTGCCAGCAGCTATCTCTATGGCTACACCTTC. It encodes CASSYLYGYTF.

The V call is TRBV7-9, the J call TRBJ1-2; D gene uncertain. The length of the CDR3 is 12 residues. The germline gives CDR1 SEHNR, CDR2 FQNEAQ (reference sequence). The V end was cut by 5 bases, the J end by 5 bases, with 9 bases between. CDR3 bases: TGTGCCAGCAGCCATCCGGGTTATGGCTACACCTTC. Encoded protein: CASSHPGYGYTF.

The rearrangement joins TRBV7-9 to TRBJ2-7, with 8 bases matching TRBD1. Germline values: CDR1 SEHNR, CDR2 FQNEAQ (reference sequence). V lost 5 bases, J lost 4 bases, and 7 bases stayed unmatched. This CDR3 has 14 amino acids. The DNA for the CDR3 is TGTGCCAGCAGCCGGAGAGACAGGGGATACGAGCAGTACTTC. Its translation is CASSRRDRGYEQYF.

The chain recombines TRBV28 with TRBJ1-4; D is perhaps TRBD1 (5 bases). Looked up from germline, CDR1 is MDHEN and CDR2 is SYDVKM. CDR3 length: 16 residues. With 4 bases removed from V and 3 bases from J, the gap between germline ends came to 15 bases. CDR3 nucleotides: TGTGCCAGCAGTTCTCCGGGGGGATCCTCTAATGAAAAACTGTTTTTT. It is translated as CASSSPGGSSNEKLFF.

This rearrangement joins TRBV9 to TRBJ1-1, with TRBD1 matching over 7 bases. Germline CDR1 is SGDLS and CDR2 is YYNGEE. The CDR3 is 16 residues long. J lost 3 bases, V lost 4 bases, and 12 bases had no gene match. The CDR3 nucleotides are TGTGCCAGCAGCCCGAACCCCCAGGGGGGTGACACTGAAGCTTTCTTT. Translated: CASSPNPQGGDTEAFF.

The CDR3 DNA is TGTGCCAGCAGCCAGACAGGGGTAAACACCGGGGAGCTGTTTTTT. Protein: CASSQTGVNTGELFF. This sequence joins TRBV6-2 or TRBV6-3 and TRBJ2-2; TRBD1 agrees at 8 bases. The germline gives CDR1 MNHEY, CDR2 SVGEGT. This CDR3 is 15 amino acids long. V lost 6 bases, J lost 2 bases, and 5 bases stayed unmatched.

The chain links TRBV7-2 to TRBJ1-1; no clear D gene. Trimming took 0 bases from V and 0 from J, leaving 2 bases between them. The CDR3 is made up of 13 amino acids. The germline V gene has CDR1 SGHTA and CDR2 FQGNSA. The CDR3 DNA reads TGTGCCAGCAGCTTAGCGTTGAACACTGAAGCTTTCTTT. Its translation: CASSLALNTEAFF.